The clone carrying this T cell receptor (beta chain) was recorded only once. The data belong to a study of blood T cell repertoires in COVID-19. For the study at large: From the United States, Italy and Spain came samples of acute and convalescent COVID-19. PBMCs, B-cell-depleted T cells, or T cells provided the cDNA or gDNA that made up the material.

The V and J ends lost 0 bases and 5 bases respectively, with 16 bases between them. The CDR3 has 16 residues. Germline assignment: CDR1 LNHNV and CDR2 YYDKDF (reference sequence). Source study methods: Amplification with reference gene primers provided the estimates of nucleated cell counts. Profiled with immunoSEQ multiplex PCR; TCRdb holds only in-frame clones, not every one. Clonal size and the V and J genes are those of that table, whereas D and trimming came from the DNA. The sample holds 90,000 to 110,000 clones; roughly 81% are singletons and the top ten take more than 8%. The sequence derives from a woman in her 70s with acute or convalescent COVID-19. The rearrangement joins TRBV15 to TRBJ2-5; a weak D match, TRBD2 (5 bases). The sequenced sample consisted of peripheral blood. The CDR3 bases are TGTGCCACCAGCAGAGATCTGCAGCGGCCCTCTGAGACCCAGTACTTC. Its translation: CATSRDLQRPSETQYF. Using reference TRBV15 and TRBJ2-5 for the parts outside the CDR3, the full variable domain is DAMVIQNPRYQVTQFGKPVTLSCSQTLNHNVMYWYQQKSSQAPKLLFHYYDKDFNNEADTPDNFQSRRPNTSFCFLDIRSPGLGDTAMYLCATSRDLQRPSETQYFGPGTRLLVL.